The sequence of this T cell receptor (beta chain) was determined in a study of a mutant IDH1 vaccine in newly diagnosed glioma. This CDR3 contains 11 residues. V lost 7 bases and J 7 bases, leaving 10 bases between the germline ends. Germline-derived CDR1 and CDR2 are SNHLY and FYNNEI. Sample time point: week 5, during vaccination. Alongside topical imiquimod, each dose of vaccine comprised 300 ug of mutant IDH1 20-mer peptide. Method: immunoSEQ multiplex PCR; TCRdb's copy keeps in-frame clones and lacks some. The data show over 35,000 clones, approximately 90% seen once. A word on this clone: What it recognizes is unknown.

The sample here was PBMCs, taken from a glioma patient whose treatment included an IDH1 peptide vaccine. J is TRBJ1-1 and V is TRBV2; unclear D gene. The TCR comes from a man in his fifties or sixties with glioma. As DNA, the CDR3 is TGTGCCAGCACAGCGCCAGGTGAAGCTTTCTTT. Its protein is CASTAPGEAFF.